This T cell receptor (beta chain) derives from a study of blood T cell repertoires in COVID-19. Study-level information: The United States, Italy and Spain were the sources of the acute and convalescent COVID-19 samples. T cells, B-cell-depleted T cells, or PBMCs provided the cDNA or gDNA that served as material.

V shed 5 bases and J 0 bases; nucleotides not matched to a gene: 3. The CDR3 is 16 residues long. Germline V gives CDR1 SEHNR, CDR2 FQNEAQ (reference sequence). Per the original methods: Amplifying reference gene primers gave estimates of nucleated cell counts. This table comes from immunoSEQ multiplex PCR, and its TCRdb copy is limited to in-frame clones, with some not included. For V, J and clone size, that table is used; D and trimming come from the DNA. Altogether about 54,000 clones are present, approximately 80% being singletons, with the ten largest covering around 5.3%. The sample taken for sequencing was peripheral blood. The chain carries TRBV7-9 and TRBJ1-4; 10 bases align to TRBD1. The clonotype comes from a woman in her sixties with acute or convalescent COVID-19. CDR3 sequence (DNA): TGTGCCAGCAGCCCCGGGACAGGGGCAACTAATGAAAAACTGTTTTTT. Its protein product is CASSPGTGATNEKLFF.